This T cell receptor beta chain was captured in a study of blood T cell repertoires in COVID-19. CDR1 and CDR2 (germline): LGHNA, YNFKEQ. This CDR3 spans 16 amino acids. Between the trimmed V and J ends, which lost 0 bases and 0 bases, there was a span of 11 bases. Profiling relied on immunoSEQ multiplex PCR, and the TCRdb table lists in-frame clones only, not all of them. There are about 170,000 clones in the sample; roughly 90% occur only once, and 11% lies in the top ten. The specimen sequenced was peripheral blood. The chain combines TRBV4-2 with TRBJ1-2; tentative D call: TRBD1 (6 bases). The TCR comes from a woman between 55 and 75 years old with COVID-19, enrolled during active disease. This chain's CDR3 is CASSQDLGQTNYGYTF. The CDR3 DNA sequence: TGTGCCAGCAGCCAAGATTTAGGACAGACTAACTATGGCTACACCTTC.